These 4 T cell receptor beta chains originate from one sample sequenced in a study of CD8 T cells in Susac syndrome. A quantity of about 0.5 to 1 ug RNA underwent reverse transcription using random hexamers. One entry per CDR3 protein, called by TCRdb with MiXCR from the immunoSEQ multiplex PCR reads. The data hold over 150,000 distinct CDR3 sequences, with around 94% observed a single time. Sample: CD4+ T cells from PBMCs. The receptors shown here come from a human donor with Susac syndrome.

The rearrangement links TRBV20-1 to TRBJ2-1; the D gene is possibly TRBD1 (6 bases). The germline V gene has CDR1 DFQATT and CDR2 SNEGSKA (reference sequence). The CDR3 loop spans 13 amino acids. Trimming took 5 bases from V and 4 from J, leaving 12 bases between them. Here the CDR3 reads CSAVLTGYNEQFF. CDR3 DNA: TGCAGTGCTGTCCTAACAGGGTACAATGAGCAGTTCTTC.

V usage is TRBV7-2 and J usage is TRBJ1-4, with 8 bases aligning to TRBD1. Germline loops: CDR1 SGHTA, CDR2 FQGNSA. The CDR3 spans 18 residues. J was trimmed by 0 bases and V by 5 bases; bases with no gene match: 11. Here the CDR3 DNA reads TGTGCCAGCAGCCCATTCGGACAGGGAACCGCAACTAATGAAAAACTGTTTTTT. Its protein product is CASSPFGQGTATNEKLFF.

The chain uses TRBV3-1 and TRBJ2-5; 8 bases fit TRBD2. Trimming took 1 base from V and 6 from J; bases not matched to a gene: 4. The CDR3 runs 14 residues. Germline CDR1 and CDR2: LGHDT and YNNKEL (reference sequence). CDR3 region: CASSQGSGSKTQYF. DNA of the CDR3: TGTGCCAGCAGCCAAGGAAGCGGGAGTAAGACCCAGTACTTC.

This sequence joins TRBV5-1 and TRBJ2-7; TRBD2 aligns across 10 bases. The ends lost 2 bases at V and 6 bases at J; junction bases unmatched: 5. The CDR3 consists of 14 residues. Germline CDR1 reads SGHRS; CDR2 reads YFSETQ. CDR3 sequence reads: CASSFSGRAPEQYF. As DNA, the CDR3 is TGCGCCAGCAGCTTCAGCGGGAGGGCCCCCGAGCAGTACTTC.